The 10 T cell receptor beta chains below were found in one sample sequenced in a study of blood T cell repertoires in COVID-19 (dated by TCRdb to 2020 to 2021). The library was made by the immunoSEQ multiplex PCR assay. Here the immuneACCESS table is served through TCRdb, limited to in-frame sequences with V and J called. Missing clones are a known gap in these copies; in checked studies unresolved V genes cover under half, and the rest lacks a known reason. The table for this sample lists about 82,000 clones; 78% of them were counted only once. Roughly 36% of the sample goes to the ten largest clones. The sequenced sample consisted of peripheral blood. All receptors derive from a man aged 55 to 70 with COVID-19, enrolled during active disease.

The chain links TRBV29-1 to TRBJ2-1, with D perhaps matching TRBD2 (5 bases). CDR1 SQVTM and CDR2 ANQGSEA come from the germline V gene. CDR3 length: 13 residues. Trimming shortened V by 1 base and J by 7 bases, and 11 bases separated the two germline ends. CDR3 protein: CSVEGEGLNEQFF. DNA for the CDR3: TGCAGCGTTGAAGGAGAGGGCCTGAATGAGCAGTTCTTC.

This chain connects TRBV5-1 to TRBJ1-3; tentatively, D is TRBD1 (5 bases). Germline loops: CDR1 SGHRS, CDR2 YFSETQ. With 1 base removed from V and 3 bases from J, the gap between germline ends came to 14 bases. This CDR3 has 16 amino acids. In DNA, the CDR3 is TGCGCCAGCAGCTTGCAACAGGCGGTAGTTGGAAACACCATATATTTT. Amino acids: CASSLQQAVVGNTIYF.

V usage is TRBV19 and J usage is TRBJ2-5, with a weak D call TRBD2 (5 bases). The length of the CDR3 is 14 residues. Germline V gives CDR1 LNHDA, CDR2 SQIVND (reference sequence). V lost 7 bases to trimming and J lost 5 bases, with 17 bases between them. The CDR3 DNA sequence: TGTGCCAGTACCGACCCCCCGGGCGGGGAGACCCAGTACTTC. Translated: CASTDPPGGETQYF.

This sequence joins TRBV6-5 and TRBJ2-1, with D tentatively TRBD2 (5 bases). Per germline, CDR1 MNHEY and CDR2 SVGAGI. This CDR3 has 15 amino acids. V was shortened by 4 bases and J by 3 bases, with 13 bases between the two germline ends. CDR3 DNA sequence: TGTGCCAGCAGTTGGAGGACTTCCCTCTACAATGAGCAGTTCTTC. Its translation is CASSWRTSLYNEQFF.

This clone was seen just once. V is TRBV14 and J is TRBJ1-6; D remains ambiguous. The V end lost 2 bases, the J end lost 6 bases, and 11 bases lay between the germline ends. This CDR3 is built from 15 residues. The germline V gene has CDR1 SGHDN and CDR2 FVKESK. The CDR3 reads CASSQRELPNSPLHF. The CDR3 bases are TGTGCCAGCAGCCAACGAGAGCTACCTAATTCACCCCTCCACTTT.

The chain combines TRBV7-9 with TRBJ2-5; the match to TRBD2 covers 10 bases. Germline loops: CDR1 SEHNR, CDR2 FQNEAQ (reference sequence). Germline trimming cut 6 bases from V and 3 bases from J; bases unmatched to any gene: 10. This CDR3 contains 16 residues. The CDR3 protein is CASRIGVLAGEETQYF. Written as DNA, the CDR3 is TGTGCCAGCAGGATAGGGGTCCTAGCGGGGGAAGAGACCCAGTACTTC. Complete variable domain (other parts from reference TRBV7-9 and TRBJ2-5): DTGVSQNPRHKITKRGQNVTFRCDPISEHNRLYWYRQTLGQGPEFLTYFQNEAQLEKSRLLSDRFSAERPKGSFSTLEIQRTEQGDSAMYLCASRIGVLAGEETQYFGPGTRLLVL.

The chain carries TRBV7-8 and TRBJ1-2; perhaps TRBD1 as D (6 bases). The CDR3 runs to 14 residues. V shed 3 bases and J shed 0 bases, with 8 bases lying between them. CDR1 is SGHVS, CDR2 FQNEAQ, per germline. The DNA for the CDR3 is TGTGCCAGCAGCTTGGGACACACTAACTATGGCTACACCTTC. Amino acid sequence: CASSLGHTNYGYTF.

The chain uses TRBV4-3 and TRBJ2-5; 8 bases map to TRBD1. The germline CDR1 and CDR2 sequences are LGHNA and YSLEER. This CDR3 comprises 16 residues. The trim removed 3 bases at V and 3 bases at J, leaving 9 bases unmatched. The CDR3: CASSQASGTGKETQYF. In DNA, the CDR3 is TGCGCCAGCAGCCAGGCCTCCGGGACAGGAAAAGAGACCCAGTACTTC.

J is TRBJ2-7 and V is TRBV29-1, with D perhaps TRBD2 (6 bases). Trimming shortened V by 2 bases and J by 6 bases, and 23 bases separated the two germline ends. The CDR3 extends over 16 amino acids. Germline CDR1 and CDR2: SQVTM and ANQGSEA. The CDR3 spells CSVEPDPAGFPPEQYF. CDR3 DNA sequence: TGCAGCGTTGAACCTGATCCTGCGGGGTTCCCACCCGAGCAGTACTTC.

The V call is TRBV11-3, the J call TRBJ2-7, with D possibly being TRBD2 (6 bases). This CDR3 has 17 amino acids. Germline V gene data show CDR1 as SGHNT and CDR2 as YENEEA. The ends were cut back, 1 base at V and 1 base at J, with 17 bases in the middle. The CDR3 spells CASSLALRRDPSYEQYF. In nucleotides, the CDR3 is TGTGCCAGCAGCTTAGCCCTTCGGCGGGATCCGTCCTACGAGCAGTACTTC. Full variable domain (rest looked up from reference TRBV11-3 and TRBJ2-7): EAGVVQSPRYKIIEKKQPVAFWCNPISGHNTLYWYLQNLGQGPELLIRYENEEAVDDSQLPKDRFSAERLKGVDSTLKIQPAELGDSAVYLCASSLALRRDPSYEQYFGPGTRLTVT.